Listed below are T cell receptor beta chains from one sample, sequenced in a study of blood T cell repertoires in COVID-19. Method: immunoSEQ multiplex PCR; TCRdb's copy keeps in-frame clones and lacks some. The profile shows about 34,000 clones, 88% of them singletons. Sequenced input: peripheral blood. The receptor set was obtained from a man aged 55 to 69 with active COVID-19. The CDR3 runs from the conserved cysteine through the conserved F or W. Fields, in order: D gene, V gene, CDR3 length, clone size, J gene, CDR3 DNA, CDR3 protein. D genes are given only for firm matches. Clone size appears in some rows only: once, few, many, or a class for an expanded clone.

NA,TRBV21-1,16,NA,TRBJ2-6,TGTGCCAGCAGCCCAACGGGGGGGAGTGGGGCCAACGTCCTGACTTTC,CASSPTGGSGANVLTF
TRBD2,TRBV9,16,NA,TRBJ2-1,TGTGCCAGCAGCCCCGGACGTCTAGCGGGAGGCTCTGAGCAGTTCTTC,CASSPGRLAGGSEQFF
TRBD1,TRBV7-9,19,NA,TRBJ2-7,TGTGCCAGCAGTTTCGGACAGGGGAATCCCCAAGGCAGTTCCTACGAGCAGTACTTC,CASSFGQGNPQGSSYEQYF
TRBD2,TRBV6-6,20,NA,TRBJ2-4,TGTGCCAGCAGCCCCGAGGGTGGGCTAGCGGGAGGTGTTGGCAAAAACATTCAGTACTTC,CASSPEGGLAGGVGKNIQYF
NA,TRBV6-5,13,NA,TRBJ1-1,TGTGCCAGCAGTTACCGGGAAGGGACTGAAGCTTTCTTT,CASSYREGTEAFF
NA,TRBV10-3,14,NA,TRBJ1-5,TGTGCCATCAGTGAGGAATCAGAAATGAAGCCCCAGCATTTT,CAISEESEMKPQHF
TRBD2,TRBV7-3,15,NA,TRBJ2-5,TGTGCCAGCAGCTCACCGGGACTAGGTCAAGAGACCCAGTACTTC,CASSSPGLGQETQYF
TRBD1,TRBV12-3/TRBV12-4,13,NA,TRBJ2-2,TGTGCCAGCAGCCGGGACAGGGGGGGAGAGCTGTTTTTT,CASSRDRGGELFF
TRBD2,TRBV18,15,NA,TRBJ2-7,TGTGCCAGCTCACCACCGGGGGGGAACTGGGGAGAGCAGTACTTC,CASSPPGGNWGEQYF
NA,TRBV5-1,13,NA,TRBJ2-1,TGCGCCAGCAGCTCGGACTGGGACAATGAGCAGTTCTTC,CASSSDWDNEQFF
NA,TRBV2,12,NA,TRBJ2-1,TGTGCCCCCCGGGGAGATTTCGGTGAGCAGTTCTTC,CAPRGDFGEQFF
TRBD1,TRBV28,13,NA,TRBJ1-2,TGTGCCAGCAGTCCGGACAGGGTTAGTGGCTACACCTTC,CASSPDRVSGYTF
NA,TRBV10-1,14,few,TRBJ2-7,TGCGCCAGCAGTGATGTTGGGAGTCCTTACGAGCAGTACTTC,CASSDVGSPYEQYF
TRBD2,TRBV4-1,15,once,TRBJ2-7,TGCGCCAGCAGCCAAGTTCTAGCGGGAGGTTACGAGCAGTACTTC,CASSQVLAGGYEQYF
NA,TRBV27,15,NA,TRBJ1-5,TGTGCCAGCAGTTTATTAGGGGGTCGCAATCAGCCCCAGCATTTT,CASSLLGGRNQPQHF
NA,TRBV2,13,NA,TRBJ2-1,TGTGCCAGCAGTCCAAACCTAGCGATAGAGCAGTTCTTC,CASSPNLAIEQFF
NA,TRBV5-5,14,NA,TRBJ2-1,TGTGCCAGCAGTCCCGGGAGCTCCTACAATGAGCAGTTCTTC,CASSPGSSYNEQFF
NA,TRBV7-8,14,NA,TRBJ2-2,TGTGCCAGCAGCTTGGAGACCTGGACCGGGGAGCTGTTTTTT,CASSLETWTGELFF
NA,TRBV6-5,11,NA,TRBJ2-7,TGTGCCAGCGCTCGGGGGATCGAGCAGTACTTC,CASARGIEQYF
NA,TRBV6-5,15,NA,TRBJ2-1,TGTGCCAGCAATGGACTCGGGAGCTCCTACAATGAGCAGTTCTTC,CASNGLGSSYNEQFF
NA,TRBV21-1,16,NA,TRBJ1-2,TGTGCCAGCAGGAAGATTATACGGGAAGCTAACTATGGCTACACCTTC,CASRKIIREANYGYTF
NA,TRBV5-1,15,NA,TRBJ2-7,TGCGCCAGCAGCTTGGTACCAGCGACCTCCTACGAGCAGTACTTC,CASSLVPATSYEQYF
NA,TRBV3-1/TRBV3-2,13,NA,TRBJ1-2,TGTGCCAGCAGCCAAGGACAGAAATATGGCTACACCTTC,CASSQGQKYGYTF
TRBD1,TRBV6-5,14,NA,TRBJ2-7,TGTGCCAGCAGTAGAGGGACAGGGGGTTCCGAGCAGTACTTC,CASSRGTGGSEQYF
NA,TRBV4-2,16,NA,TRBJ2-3,TGTGCCAGCAGCCAAGCAATTCAGGGTGGGACAGATACGCAGTATTTT,CASSQAIQGGTDTQYF
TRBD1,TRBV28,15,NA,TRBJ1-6,TGTGCCAGCAGACAACAGGGGCGCAATAATTCACCCCTCCACTTT,CASRQQGRNNSPLHF
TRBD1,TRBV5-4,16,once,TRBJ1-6,TGTGCCAGCAGTGAAGGGGGCCAATCCTATAATTCACCCCTCCACTTT,CASSEGGQSYNSPLHF
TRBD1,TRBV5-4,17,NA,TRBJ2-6,TGTGCCACCATGACTCAGGGGGCGCCTCCTGGGGCCAACGTCCTGACTTTC,CATMTQGAPPGANVLTF
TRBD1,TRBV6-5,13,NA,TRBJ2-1,TGTGCCAGCAGGGACAGGGGTATCGATGAGCAGTTCTTC,CASRDRGIDEQFF